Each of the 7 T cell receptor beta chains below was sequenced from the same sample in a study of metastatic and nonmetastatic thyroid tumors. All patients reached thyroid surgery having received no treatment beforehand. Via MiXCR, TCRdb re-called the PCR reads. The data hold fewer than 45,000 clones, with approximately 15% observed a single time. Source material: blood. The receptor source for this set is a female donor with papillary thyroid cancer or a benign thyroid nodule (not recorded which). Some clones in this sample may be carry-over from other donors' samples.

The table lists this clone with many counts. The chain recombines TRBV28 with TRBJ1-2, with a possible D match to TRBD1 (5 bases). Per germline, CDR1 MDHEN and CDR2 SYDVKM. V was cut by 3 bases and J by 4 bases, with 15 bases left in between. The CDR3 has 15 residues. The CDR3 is CASSFSRTGSYGYTF. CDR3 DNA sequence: TGTGCCAGCAGTTTTTCCCGAACAGGAAGCTATGGCTACACCTTC.

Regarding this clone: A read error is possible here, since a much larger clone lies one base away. The CDR3 DNA reads as TGTGCTAGCAGCTTCGGAGCGGGAGGGAAAGATACGCAGTATTTT. It specifies CASSFGAGGKDTQYF. The chain is built from TRBV7-7 and TRBJ2-3; TRBD2 matches 10 bases. CDR3 length: 15 residues. Germline CDR1 SSHAT, CDR2 FNYEAQ (reference sequence).

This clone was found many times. The DNA for the CDR3 is TGTGCCAGCAGCCTCGGGACTAGCGGGAGGTATGAGCAGTTCTTC. Translated, it gives CASSLGTSGRYEQFF. V is TRBV3-1 and J is TRBJ2-1, with 15 positions matching TRBD2. V shed 4 bases and J 8 bases; nucleotides not matched to a gene: 3. The germline CDR1 and CDR2 sequences are LGHDT and YNNKEL (reference sequence). This CDR3 is built from 15 residues.

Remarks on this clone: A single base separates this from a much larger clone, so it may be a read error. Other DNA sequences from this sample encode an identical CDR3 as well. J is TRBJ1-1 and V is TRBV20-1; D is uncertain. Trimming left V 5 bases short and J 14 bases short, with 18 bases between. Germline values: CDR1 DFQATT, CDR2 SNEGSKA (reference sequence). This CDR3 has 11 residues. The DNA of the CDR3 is TGCAGTGCTTCAGGTGCAGTGGTAGCCTTCTTT. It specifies CSASGAVVAFF.

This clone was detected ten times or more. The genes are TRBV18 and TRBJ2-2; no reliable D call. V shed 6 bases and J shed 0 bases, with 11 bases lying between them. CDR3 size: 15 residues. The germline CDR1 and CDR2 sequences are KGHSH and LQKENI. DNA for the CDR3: TGTGCCAGCTCCACCGGGCCTTCGAACACCGGGGAGCTGTTTTTT. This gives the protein CASSTGPSNTGELFF. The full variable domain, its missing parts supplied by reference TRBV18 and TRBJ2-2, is NAGVMQNPRHLVRRRGQEARLRCSPMKGHSHVYWYRQLPEEGLKFMVYLQKENIIDESGMPKERFSAEFPKEGPSILRIQQVVRGDSAAYFCASSTGPSNTGELFFGEGSRLTVL.

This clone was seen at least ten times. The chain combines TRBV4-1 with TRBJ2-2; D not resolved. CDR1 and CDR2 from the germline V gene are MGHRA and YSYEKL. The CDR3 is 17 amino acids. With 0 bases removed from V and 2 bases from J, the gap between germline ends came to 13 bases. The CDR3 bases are TGCGCCAGCAGCCAAGATTTGGGGTCACTTAACACCGGGGAGCTGTTTTTT. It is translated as CASSQDLGSLNTGELFF.

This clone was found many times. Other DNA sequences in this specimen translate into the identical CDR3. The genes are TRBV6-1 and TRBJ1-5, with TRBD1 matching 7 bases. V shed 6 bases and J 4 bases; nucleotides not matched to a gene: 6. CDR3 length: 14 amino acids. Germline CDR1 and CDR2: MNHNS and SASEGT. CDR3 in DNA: TGTGCCAGCAGAAGGACAGGCCGAAATCAGCCCCAGCATTTT. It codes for CASRRTGRNQPQHF.